This T cell receptor beta chain stems from a study of CD8+ T cells in alopecia areata. After isolation, RNA underwent reverse transcription to generate cDNA as the sequencing template. Generated by immunoSEQ multiplex PCR, the TCRdb table keeps only in-frame clones and is missing some. The table lists some 150,000 clones, more than 55% of them singletons. The CDR3 covers 12 residues. Germline V gene data show CDR1 as SEHNR and CDR2 as FQNEAQ (reference sequence). The V end was cut by 8 bases, the J end by 5 bases, with 11 bases between. The TCR was taken from a human donor in good health. Sequences were obtained from CD8+ T cells sorted from blood. The gene calls are TRBV7-9 and TRBJ2-3, with a tentative D call TRBD2 (5 bases). The CDR3 loop is CASRAGVDTQYF. The CDR3 DNA follows: TGTGCCAGCCGGGCGGGCGTAGATACGCAGTATTTT. Full variable domain (remainder filled in from reference TRBV7-9 and TRBJ2-3): DTGVSQNPRHKITKRGQNVTFRCDPISEHNRLYWYRQTLGQGPEFLTYFQNEAQLEKSRLLSDRFSAERPKGSFSTLEIQRTEQGDSAMYLCASRAGVDTQYFGPGTRLTVL.